This T cell receptor (beta chain) was captured in a study of blood T cell repertoires in COVID-19. About the study: The origin of the acute and convalescent COVID-19 samples was the United States, Italy and Spain. T cells, B-cell-depleted T cells, or PBMCs provided the cDNA or gDNA that served as material.

Profiled with immunoSEQ multiplex PCR; TCRdb holds only in-frame clones, not every one. The sample has 200,000 or so clones, 60% to 80% seen once. The germline V and J ends were trimmed by 3 bases and 1 base, with 7 bases remaining between them. Germline CDR1 reads MNHNS; CDR2 reads SASEGT. CDR3 length: 14 residues. Sequenced: peripheral blood. The gene calls are TRBV6-1 and TRBJ1-3; D gene unclear. This receptor was taken from a man in his sixties with active or convalescent COVID-19. The CDR3 loop reads CASSEGDSGNTIYF. CDR3 in DNA: TGTGCCAGCAGTGAGGGAGATTCTGGAAACACCATATATTTT.